Each of the 4 T cell receptor beta chains below was sequenced from the same sample in a study of Tregs in tolerant kidney transplant recipients. This table comes from immunoSEQ multiplex PCR, and its TCRdb copy is limited to in-frame clones, with some not included. The sample table sets out about 31,000 clones. Mixed chimerism was transient after nonmyeloablative marrow transplants from related graft donors. The source material was CD4+ T cells from blood (PBMCs), sampled 24 months after the transplant. The receptor set was obtained from a human patient who received a combined kidney and bone marrow transplant. Some T cells could come from the graft donor.

In regard to this clone: Read coverage stops 3 residues before the CDR3 terminus; the germline J gene supplies the remainder. The gene calls are TRBV19 and TRBJ2-1, with 8 bases lining up with TRBD2. Losses at the gene ends were 3 bases for V and 2 bases for J; bases not matched to a gene: 6. Germline assignment: CDR1 LNHDA and CDR2 SQIVND (reference sequence). The CDR3 loop spans 16 amino acids. Partial CDR3 DNA: TGTGCCAGTAGTATCTATAGCGGGAACCCCTACAATGAG. This gives the protein CASSIYSGNPYNE. The whole CDR3 is CASSIYSGNPYNEQFF.

Notes on this clone: The CDR3 end is not reached by the read, which stops 3 residues before it; the germline J gene fills it in. The rearrangement links TRBV19 to TRBJ1-4; D remains ambiguous. The length of the CDR3 is 14 residues. V lost 7 bases to trimming and J lost 0 bases, with 9 bases between them. Germline assignment: CDR1 LNHDA and CDR2 SQIVND (reference sequence). CDR3 sequence: CASTQRATNEKLFF. The part of the CDR3 DNA that was read is TGTGCCAGTACCCAGCGAGCAACTAATGAAAAA.

Remarks on this clone: From the germline J gene comes the end of the CDR3, since the read stops 3 residues before it. V gene TRBV19 combines with J gene TRBJ2-2; TRBD1 aligns across 9 bases. The CDR3 is 14 residues long. Looked up from germline, CDR1 is LNHDA and CDR2 is SQIVND (reference sequence). The V gene end was trimmed by 6 bases and the J gene end by 6 bases; junction bases not matched to a gene: 5. The covered CDR3 bases are TGTGCCAGTAGGGGGACAGGGATCGCCGGGGAG. Translated, it gives CASRGTGIAGE. The whole CDR3 reads CASRGTGIAGELFF.

As to this clone: Read coverage stops 3 residues before the CDR3 terminus; the germline J gene supplies the remainder. The gene calls are TRBV20-1 and TRBJ2-3, with 12 positions matching TRBD2. CDR3 length: 17 amino acids. The V segment lost 6 bases and the J segment 7 bases; nucleotides outside the gene matches: 17. Looked up from germline, CDR1 is DFQATT and CDR2 is SNEGSKA (reference sequence). The CDR3 protein is CSARTSGILPPTYTQYF. The CDR3 bases that were read are TGCAGTGCCCGGACTAGCGGGATCCTCCCGCCTACTTATACG.